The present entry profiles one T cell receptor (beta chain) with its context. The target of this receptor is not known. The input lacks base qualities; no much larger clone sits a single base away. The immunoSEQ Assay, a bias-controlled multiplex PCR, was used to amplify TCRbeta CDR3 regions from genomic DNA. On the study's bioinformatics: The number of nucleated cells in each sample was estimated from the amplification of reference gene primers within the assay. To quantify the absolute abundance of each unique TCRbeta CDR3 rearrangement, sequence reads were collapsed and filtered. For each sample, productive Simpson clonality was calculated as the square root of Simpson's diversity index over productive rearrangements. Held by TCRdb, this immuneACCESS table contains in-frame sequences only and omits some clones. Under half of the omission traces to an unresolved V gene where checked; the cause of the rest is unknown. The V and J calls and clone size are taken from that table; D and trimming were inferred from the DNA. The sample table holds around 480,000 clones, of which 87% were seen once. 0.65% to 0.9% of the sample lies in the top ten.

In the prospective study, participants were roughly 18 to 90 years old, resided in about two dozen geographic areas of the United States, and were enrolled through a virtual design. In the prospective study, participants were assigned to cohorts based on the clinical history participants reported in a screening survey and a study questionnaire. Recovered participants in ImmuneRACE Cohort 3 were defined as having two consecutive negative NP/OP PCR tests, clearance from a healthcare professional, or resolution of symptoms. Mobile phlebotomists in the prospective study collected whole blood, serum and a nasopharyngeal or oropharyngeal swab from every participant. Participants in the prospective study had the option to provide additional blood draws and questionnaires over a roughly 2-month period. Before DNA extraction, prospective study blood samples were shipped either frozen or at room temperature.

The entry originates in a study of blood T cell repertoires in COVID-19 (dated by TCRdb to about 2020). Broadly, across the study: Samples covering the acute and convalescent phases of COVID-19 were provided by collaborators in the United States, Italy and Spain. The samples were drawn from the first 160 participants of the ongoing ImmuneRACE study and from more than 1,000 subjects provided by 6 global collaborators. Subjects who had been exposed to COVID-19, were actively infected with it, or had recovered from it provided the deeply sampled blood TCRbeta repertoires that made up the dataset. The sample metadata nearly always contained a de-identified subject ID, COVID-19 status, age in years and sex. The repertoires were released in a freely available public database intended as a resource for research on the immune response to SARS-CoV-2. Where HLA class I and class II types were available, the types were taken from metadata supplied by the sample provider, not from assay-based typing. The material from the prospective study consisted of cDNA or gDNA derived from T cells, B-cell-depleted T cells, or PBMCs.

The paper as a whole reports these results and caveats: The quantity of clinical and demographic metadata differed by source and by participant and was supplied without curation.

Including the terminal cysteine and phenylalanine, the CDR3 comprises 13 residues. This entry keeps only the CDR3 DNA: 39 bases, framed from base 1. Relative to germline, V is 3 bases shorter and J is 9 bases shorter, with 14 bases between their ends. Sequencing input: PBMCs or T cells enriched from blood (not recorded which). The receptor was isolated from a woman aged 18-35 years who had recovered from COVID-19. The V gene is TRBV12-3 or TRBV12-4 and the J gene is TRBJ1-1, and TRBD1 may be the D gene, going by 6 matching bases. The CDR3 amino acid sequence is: CASSFSGERKAFF. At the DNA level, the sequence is TGTGCCAGCAGTTTCTCAGGGGAAAGAAAAGCTTTCTTT.